This TCR beta chain comes out of a study of T-cell memory formation after mild COVID-19. The CDR3 contains 14 residues. The germline CDR1 and CDR2 sequences are DFQATT and SNEGSKA (reference sequence). V shed 6 bases, J shed 6 bases, and the junction held 8 bases outside the gene matches. Study results and limitations: Whereas later expanders leaned CD4+, clones contracting day 15 to 85 showed a balanced CD4/CD8 makeup.

TCRdb re-derived calls from the 5' RACE reads in MiXCR, one entry per CDR3 protein. The sample has about 190,000 distinct CDR3 sequences, 27% seen once; the top ten hold around 10%. This clonotype has a count of ten or more. Its specificity is unknown. The chain has TRBV20-1 and TRBJ2-1; TRBD2 aligns across 10 bases. The TCR originated in an adult woman who had mild COVID-19 (a few samples of this study predate the infection). Cell type and time point are not known. Sequenced material: PBMCs or a T cell subset sorted from them (not recorded which). The CDR3, as DNA: TGCAGTGCCCCCAGCGGGAGGGCACCCAATGAGCAGTTCTTC. Amino acids: CSAPSGRAPNEQFF.